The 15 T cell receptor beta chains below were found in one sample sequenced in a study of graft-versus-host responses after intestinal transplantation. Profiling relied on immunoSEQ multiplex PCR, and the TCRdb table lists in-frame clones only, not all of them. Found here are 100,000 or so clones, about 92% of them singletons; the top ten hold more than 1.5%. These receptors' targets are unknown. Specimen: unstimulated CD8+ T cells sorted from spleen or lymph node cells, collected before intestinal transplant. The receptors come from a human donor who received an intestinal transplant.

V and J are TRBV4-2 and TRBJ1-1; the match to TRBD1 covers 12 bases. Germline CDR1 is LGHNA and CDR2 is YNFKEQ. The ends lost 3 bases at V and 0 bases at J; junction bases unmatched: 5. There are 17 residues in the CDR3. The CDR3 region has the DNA TGTGCCAGCAGCCACCCGGGACAGGGGGCGGTGAACACTGAAGCTTTCTTT. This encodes CASSHPGQGAVNTEAFF.

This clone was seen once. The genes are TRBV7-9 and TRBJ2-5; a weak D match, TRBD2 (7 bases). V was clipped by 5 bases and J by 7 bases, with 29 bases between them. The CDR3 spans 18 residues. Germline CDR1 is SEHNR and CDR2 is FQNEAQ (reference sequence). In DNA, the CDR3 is TGTGCCAGCAGCCCTCTTGGCCGGGGGGCTCCAACCCAGGGGACCCAGTACTTC. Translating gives CASSPLGRGAPTQGTQYF.

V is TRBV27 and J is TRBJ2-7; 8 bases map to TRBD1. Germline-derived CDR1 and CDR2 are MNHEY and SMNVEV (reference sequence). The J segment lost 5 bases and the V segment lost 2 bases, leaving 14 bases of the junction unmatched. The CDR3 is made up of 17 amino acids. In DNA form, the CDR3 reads TGTGCCAGCAGTTTAAGGGGACAGGTTACTCTCGGGAACGAGCAGTACTTC. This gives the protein CASSLRGQVTLGNEQYF.

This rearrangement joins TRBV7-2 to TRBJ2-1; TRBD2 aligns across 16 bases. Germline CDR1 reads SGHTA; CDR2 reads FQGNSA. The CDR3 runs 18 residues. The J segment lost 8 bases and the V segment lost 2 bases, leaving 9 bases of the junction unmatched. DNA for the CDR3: TGTGCCAGCAGCTTATCCGGGACTAGCGGGGGGGCCTGGGATGAGCAGTTCTTC. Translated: CASSLSGTSGGAWDEQFF.

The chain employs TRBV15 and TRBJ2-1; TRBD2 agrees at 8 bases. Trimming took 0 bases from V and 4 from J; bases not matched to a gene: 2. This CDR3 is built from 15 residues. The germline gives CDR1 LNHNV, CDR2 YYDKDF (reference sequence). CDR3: CATSRDRGGYNEQFF. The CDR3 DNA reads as TGTGCCACCAGCAGAGATCGGGGGGGGTACAATGAGCAGTTCTTC.

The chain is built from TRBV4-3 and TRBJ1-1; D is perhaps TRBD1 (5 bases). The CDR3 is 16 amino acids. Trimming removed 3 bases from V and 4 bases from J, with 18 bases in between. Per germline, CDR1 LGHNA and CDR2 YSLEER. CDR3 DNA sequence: TGCGCCAGCAGCCATCCCTCAGAAGGGGATGTCACTGAAGCTTTCTTT. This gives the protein CASSHPSEGDVTEAFF.

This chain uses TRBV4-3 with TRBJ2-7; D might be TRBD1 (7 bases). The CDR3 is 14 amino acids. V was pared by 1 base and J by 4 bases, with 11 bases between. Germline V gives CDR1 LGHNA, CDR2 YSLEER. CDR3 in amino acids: CASSQGRGPYEQYF. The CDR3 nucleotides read TGCGCCAGCAGCCAAGGGAGGGGGCCTTACGAGCAGTACTTC.

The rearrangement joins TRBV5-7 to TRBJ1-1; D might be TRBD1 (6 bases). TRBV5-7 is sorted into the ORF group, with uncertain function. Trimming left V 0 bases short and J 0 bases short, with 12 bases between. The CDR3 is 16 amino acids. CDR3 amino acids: CASSLVRGIMNTEAFF. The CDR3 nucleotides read TGTGCCAGCAGCTTGGTAAGGGGGATCATGAACACTGAAGCTTTCTTT.

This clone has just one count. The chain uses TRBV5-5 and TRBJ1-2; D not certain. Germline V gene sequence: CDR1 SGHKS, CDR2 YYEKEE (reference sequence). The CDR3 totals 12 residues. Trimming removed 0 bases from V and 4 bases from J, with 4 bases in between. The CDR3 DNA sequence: TGTGCCAGCAGCTTGGACAGCTATGGCTACACCTTC. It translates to CASSLDSYGYTF.

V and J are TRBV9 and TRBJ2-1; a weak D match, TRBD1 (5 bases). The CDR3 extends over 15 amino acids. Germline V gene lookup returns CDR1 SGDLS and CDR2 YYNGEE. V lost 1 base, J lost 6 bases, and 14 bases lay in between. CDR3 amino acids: CASSVQGGWTNEQFF. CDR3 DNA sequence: TGTGCCAGCAGCGTACAGGGTGGCTGGACCAATGAGCAGTTCTTC.

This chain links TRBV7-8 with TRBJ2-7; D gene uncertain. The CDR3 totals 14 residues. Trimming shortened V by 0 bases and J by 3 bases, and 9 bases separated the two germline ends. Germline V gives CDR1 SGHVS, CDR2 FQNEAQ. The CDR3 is CASSLATVNYEQYF. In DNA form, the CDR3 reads TGTGCCAGCAGCTTAGCTACAGTAAACTACGAGCAGTACTTC.

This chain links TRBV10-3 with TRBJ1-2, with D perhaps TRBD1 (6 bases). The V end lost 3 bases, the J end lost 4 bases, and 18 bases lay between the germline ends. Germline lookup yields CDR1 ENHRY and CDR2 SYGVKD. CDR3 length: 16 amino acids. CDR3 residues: CAISDHDSGTLYGYTF. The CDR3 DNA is TGTGCCATCAGTGACCACGACTCCGGGACACTCTATGGCTACACCTTC.

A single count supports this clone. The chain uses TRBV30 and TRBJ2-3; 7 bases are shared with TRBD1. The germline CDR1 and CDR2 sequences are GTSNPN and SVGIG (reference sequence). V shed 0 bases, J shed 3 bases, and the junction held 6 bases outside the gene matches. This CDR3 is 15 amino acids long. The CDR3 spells CAWSVTGSETDTQYF. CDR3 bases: TGTGCCTGGAGTGTGACAGGGTCAGAAACAGATACGCAGTATTTT. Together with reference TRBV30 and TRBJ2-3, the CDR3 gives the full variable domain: SQTIHQWPATLVQPVGSPLSLECTVEGTSNPNLYWYRQAAGRGLQLLFYSVGIGQISSEVPQNLSASRPQDRQFILSSKKLLLSDSGFYLCAWSVTGSETDTQYFGPGTRLTVL.

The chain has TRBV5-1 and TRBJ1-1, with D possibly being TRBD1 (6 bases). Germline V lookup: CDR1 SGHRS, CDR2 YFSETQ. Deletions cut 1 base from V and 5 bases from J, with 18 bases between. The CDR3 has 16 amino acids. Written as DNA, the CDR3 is TGCGCCAGCAGCTTGTTACAGGGTGGAATGAGTACTGAAGCTTTCTTT. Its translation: CASSLLQGGMSTEAFF.

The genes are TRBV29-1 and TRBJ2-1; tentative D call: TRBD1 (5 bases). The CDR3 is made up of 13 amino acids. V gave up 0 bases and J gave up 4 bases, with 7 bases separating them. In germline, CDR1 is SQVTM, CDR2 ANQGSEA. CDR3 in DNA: TGCAGCGTTGAAGAGACAGATTACAATGAGCAGTTCTTC. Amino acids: CSVEETDYNEQFF.